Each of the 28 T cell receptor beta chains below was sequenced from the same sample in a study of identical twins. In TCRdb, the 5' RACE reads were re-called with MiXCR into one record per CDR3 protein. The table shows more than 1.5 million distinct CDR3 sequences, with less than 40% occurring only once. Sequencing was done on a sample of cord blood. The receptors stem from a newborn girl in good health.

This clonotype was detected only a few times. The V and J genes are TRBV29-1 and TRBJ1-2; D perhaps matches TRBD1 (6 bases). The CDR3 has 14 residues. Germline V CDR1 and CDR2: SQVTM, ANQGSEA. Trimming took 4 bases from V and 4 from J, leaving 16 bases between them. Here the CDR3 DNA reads TGCAGCGTTGTCCCCAGGGGACATACCTATGGCTACACCTTC. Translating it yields CSVVPRGHTYGYTF.

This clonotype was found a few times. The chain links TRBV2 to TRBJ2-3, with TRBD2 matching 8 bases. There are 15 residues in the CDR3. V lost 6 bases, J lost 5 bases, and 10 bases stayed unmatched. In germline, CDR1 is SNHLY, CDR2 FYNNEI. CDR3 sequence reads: CASSQTSAGRDTQYF. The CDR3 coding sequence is TGTGCCAGCAGCCAGACTAGCGCAGGCAGAGATACGCAGTATTTT.

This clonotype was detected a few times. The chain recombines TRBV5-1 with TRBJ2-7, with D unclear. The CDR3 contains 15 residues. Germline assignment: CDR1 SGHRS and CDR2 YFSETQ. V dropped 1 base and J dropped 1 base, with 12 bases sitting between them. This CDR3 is CASSLNPQDSYEQYF. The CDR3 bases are TGCGCCAGCAGCTTGAACCCCCAGGATTCCTACGAGCAGTACTTC.

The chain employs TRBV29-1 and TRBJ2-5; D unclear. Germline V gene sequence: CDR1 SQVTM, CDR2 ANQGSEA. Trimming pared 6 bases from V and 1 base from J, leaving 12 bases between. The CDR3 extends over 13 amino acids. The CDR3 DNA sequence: TGCAGCGTCCATTGGGCGTCCCAAGAGACCCAGTACTTC. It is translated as CSVHWASQETQYF.

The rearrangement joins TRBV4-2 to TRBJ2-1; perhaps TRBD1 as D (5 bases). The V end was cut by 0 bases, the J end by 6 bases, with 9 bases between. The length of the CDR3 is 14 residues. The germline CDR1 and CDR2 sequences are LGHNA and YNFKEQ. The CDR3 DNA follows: TGTGCCAGCAGCCAAGATAAGGGGCCCAATGAGCAGTTCTTC. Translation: CASSQDKGPNEQFF.

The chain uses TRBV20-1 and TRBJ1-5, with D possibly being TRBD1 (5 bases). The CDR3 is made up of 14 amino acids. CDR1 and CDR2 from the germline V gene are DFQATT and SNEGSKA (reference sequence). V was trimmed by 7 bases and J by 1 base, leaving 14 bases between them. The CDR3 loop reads CSGRKGQSNQPQHF. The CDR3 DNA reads TGCAGTGGCCGCAAAGGACAAAGCAATCAGCCCCAGCATTTT.

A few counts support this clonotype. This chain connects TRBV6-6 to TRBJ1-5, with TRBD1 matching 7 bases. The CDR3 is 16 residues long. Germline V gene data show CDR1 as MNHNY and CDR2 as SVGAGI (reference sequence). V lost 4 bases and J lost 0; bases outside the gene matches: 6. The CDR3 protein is CASSSRDRYSNQPQHF. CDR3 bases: TGTGCCAGCAGTTCAAGGGACAGATATAGCAATCAGCCCCAGCATTTT.

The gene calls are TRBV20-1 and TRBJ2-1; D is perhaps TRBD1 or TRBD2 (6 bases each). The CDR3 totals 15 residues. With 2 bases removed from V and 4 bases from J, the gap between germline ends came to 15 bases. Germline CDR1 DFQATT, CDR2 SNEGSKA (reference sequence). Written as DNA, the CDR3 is TGCAGTGCTAGAAGGGGGGCAGGGGCGTACAATGAGCAGTTCTTC. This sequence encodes CSARRGAGAYNEQFF.

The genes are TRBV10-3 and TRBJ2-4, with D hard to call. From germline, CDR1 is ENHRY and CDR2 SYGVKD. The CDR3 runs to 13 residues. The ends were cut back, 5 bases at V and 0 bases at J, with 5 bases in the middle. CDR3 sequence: CAISKEAKNIQYF. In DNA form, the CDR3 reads TGTGCCATCAGTAAGGAAGCCAAAAACATTCAGTACTTC.

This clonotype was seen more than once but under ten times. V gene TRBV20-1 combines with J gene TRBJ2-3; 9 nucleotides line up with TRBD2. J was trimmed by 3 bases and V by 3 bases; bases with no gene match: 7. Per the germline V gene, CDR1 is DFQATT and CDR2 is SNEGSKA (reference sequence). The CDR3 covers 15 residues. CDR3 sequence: CSASPQRGATDTQYF. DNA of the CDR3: TGCAGTGCTAGCCCTCAGCGGGGGGCGACAGATACGCAGTATTTT.

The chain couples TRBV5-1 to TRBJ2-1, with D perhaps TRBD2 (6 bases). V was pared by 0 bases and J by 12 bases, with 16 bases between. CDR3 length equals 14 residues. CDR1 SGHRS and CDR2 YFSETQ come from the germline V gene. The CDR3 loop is CASSLEAGGFGQFF. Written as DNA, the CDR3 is TGCGCCAGCAGCTTGGAAGCGGGCGGATTCGGGCAGTTCTTC.

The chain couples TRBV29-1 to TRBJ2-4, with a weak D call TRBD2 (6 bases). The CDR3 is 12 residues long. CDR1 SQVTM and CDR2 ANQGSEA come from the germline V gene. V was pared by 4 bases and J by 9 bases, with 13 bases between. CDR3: CSVVWVEGIQYF. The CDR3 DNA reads TGCAGCGTTGTATGGGTGGAGGGCATTCAGTACTTC.

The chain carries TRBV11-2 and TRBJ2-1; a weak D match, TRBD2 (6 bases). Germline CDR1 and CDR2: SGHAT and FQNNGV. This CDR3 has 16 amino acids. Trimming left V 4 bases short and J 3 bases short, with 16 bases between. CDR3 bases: TGTGCCAGCAGCTCCCGGCCGCTAGCGAACTACAATGAGCAGTTCTTC. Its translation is CASSSRPLANYNEQFF.

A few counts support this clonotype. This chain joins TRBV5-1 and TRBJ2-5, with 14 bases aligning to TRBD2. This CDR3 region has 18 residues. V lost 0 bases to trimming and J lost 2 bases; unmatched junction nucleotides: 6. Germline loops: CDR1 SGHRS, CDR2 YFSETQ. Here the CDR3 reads CASSLGKGLAGAQETQYF. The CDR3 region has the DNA TGCGCCAGCAGCTTGGGAAAGGGACTAGCGGGGGCTCAAGAGACCCAGTACTTC.

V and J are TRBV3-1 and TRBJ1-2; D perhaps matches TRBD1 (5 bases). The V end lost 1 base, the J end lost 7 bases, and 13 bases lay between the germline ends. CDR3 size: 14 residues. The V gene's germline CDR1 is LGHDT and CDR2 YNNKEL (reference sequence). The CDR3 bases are TGTGCCAGCAGCCAAGTTGACGGCAGGGCTGGCTACACCTTC. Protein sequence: CASSQVDGRAGYTF.

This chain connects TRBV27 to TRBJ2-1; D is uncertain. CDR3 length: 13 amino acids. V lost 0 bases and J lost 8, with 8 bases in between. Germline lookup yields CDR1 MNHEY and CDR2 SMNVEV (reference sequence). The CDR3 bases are TGTGCCAGCAGTTTATCCTACCGGGATGAGCAGTTCTTC. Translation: CASSLSYRDEQFF.

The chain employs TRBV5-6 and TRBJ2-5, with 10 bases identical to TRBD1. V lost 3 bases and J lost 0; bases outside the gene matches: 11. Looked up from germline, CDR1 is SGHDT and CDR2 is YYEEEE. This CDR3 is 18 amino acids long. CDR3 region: CASSSWIRTGGNQETQYF. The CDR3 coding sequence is TGTGCCAGCAGCTCGTGGATTAGGACAGGGGGAAACCAAGAGACCCAGTACTTC.

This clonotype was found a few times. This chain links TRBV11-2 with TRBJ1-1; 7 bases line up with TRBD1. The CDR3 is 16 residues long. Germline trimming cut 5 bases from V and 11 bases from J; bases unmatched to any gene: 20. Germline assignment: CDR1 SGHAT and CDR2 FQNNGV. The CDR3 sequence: CASSPRRTGSIRAAFF. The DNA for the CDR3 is TGTGCCAGCAGCCCCCGGAGGACAGGATCTATTCGGGCCGCTTTCTTT.

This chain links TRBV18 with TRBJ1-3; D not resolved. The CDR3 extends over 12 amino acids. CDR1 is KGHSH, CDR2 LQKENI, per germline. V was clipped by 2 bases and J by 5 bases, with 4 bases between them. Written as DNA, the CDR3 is TGTGCCAGCTCACCAGGTAGAAACACCATATATTTT. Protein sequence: CASSPGRNTIYF. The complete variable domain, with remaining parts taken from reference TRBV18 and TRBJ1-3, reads NAGVMQNPRHLVRRRGQEARLRCSPMKGHSHVYWYRQLPEEGLKFMVYLQKENIIDESGMPKERFSAEFPKEGPSILRIQQVVRGDSAAYFCASSPGRNTIYFGEGSWLTVV.

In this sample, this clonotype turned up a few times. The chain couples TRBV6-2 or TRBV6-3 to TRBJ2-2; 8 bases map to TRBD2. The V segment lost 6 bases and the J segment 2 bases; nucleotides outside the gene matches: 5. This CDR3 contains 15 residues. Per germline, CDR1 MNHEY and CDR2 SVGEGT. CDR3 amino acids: CASSWTSPNTGELFF. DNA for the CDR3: TGTGCCAGCAGCTGGACTAGCCCCAACACCGGGGAGCTGTTTTTT.

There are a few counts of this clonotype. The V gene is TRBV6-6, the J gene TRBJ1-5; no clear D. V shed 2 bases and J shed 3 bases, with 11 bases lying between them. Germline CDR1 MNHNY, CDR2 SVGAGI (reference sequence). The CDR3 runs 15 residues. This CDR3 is CASSYDGQPNQPQHF. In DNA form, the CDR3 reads TGTGCCAGCAGTTACGATGGGCAGCCCAATCAGCCCCAGCATTTT.

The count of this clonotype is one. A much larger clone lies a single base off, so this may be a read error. The CDR3 is CASSQARTRQSYGQYF. The CDR3 DNA follows: TGTGCCAGCAGCCAAGCCCGGACTAGACAGAGCTACGGGCAGTACTTC. This sequence joins TRBV4-2 and TRBJ2-4, with TRBD2 identical over 7 bases. With V trimmed by 1 base and J by 13 bases, 16 bases remained unmatched. The V gene's germline CDR1 is LGHNA and CDR2 YNFKEQ. The CDR3 is 16 residues long.

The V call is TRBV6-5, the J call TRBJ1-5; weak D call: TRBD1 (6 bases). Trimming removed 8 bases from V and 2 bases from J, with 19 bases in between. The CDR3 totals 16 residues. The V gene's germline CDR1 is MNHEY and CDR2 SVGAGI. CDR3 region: CASGRGQLMGNQPQHF. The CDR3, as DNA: TGTGCCAGCGGACGTGGACAGCTCATGGGCAATCAGCCCCAGCATTTT.

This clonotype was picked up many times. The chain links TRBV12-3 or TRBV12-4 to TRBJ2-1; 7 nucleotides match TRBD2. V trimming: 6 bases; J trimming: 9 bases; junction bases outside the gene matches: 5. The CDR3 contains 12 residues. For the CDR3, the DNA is TGTGCCAGCAGAGCAGGGACTATTGAGCAGTTCTTC. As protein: CASRAGTIEQFF.

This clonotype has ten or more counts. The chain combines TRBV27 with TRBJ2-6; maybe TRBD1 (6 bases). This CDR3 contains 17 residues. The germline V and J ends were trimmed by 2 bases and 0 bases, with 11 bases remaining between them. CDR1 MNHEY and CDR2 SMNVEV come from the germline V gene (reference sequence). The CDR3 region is CASSLGNRVSGANVLTF. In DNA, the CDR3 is TGTGCCAGCAGTTTAGGGAACAGGGTCTCTGGGGCCAACGTCCTGACTTTC. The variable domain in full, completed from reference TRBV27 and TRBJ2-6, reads EAQVTQNPRYLITVTGKKLTVTCSQNMNHEYMSWYRQDPGLGLRQIYYSMNVEVTDKGDVPEGYKVSRKEKRNFPLILESPSPNQTSLYFCASSLGNRVSGANVLTFGAGSRLTVL.

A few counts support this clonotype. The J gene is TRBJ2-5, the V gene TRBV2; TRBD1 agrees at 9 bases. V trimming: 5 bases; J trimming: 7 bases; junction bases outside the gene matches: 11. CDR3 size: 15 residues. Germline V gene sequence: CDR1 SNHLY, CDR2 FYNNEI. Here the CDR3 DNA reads TGTGCCAGCAGTCTTGGGACAGGGTCGGCGGGGACCCAGTACTTC. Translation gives CASSLGTGSAGTQYF. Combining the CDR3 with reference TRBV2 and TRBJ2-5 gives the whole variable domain EPEVTQTPSHQVTQMGQEVILRCVPISNHLYFYWYRQILGQKVEFLVSFYNNEISEKSEIFDDQFSVERPDGSNFTLKIRSTKLEDSAMYFCASSLGTGSAGTQYFGPGTRLLVL.

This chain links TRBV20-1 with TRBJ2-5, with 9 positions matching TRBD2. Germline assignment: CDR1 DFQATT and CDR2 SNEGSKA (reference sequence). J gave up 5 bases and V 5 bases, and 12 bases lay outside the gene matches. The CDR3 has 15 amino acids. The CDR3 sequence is CSAPVRLAVRETQYF. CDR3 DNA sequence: TGCAGTGCTCCCGTTCGACTAGCGGTCCGGGAGACCCAGTACTTC.

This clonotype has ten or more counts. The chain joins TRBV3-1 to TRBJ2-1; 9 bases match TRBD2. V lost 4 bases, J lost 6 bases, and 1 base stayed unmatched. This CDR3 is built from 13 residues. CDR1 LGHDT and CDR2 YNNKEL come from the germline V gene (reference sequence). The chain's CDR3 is CASSPGLANEQFF. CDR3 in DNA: TGTGCCAGCAGCCCGGGACTAGCCAATGAGCAGTTCTTC.